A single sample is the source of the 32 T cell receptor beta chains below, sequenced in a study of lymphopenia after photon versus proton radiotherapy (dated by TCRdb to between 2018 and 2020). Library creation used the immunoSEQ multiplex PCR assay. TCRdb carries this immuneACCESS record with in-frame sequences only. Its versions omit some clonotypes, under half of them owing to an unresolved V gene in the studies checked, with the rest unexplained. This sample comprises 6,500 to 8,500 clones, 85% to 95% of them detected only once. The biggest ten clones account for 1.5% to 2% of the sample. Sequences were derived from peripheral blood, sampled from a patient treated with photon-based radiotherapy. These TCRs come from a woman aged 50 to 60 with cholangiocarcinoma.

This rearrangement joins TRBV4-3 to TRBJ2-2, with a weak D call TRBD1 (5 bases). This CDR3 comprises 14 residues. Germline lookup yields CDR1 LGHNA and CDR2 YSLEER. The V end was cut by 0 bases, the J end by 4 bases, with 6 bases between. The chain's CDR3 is CASSQDRATGELFF. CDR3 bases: TGCGCCAGCAGCCAAGACAGGGCCACCGGGGAGCTGTTTTTT.

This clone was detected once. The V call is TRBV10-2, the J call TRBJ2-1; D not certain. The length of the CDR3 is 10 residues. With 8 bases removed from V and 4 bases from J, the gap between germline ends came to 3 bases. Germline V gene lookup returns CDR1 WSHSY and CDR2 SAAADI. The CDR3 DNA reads TGCGCCAGCGGGTACAATGAGCAGTTCTTC. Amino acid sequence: CASGYNEQFF.

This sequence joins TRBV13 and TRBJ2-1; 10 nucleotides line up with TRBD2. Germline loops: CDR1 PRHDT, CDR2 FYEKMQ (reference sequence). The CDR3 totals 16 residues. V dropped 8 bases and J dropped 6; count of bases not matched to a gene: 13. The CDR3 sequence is CASGGTSGVESNEQFF. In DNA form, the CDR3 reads TGTGCCAGCGGAGGCACTAGCGGGGTCGAGAGCAATGAGCAGTTCTTC.

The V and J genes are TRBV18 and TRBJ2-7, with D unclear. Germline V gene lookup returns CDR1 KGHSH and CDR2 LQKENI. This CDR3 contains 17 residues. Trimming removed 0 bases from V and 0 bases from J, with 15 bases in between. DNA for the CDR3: TGTGCCAGCTCACCACCGGGATGGCACCCCAGCTCCTACGAGCAGTACTTC. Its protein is CASSPPGWHPSSYEQYF.

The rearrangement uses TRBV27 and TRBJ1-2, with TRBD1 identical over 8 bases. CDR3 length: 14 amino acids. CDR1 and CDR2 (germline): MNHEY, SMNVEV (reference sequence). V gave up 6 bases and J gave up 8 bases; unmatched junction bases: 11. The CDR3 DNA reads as TGTGCCAGCAGAGGGGACAGGACCTCAGTCGGCTACACCTTC. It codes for CASRGDRTSVGYTF.

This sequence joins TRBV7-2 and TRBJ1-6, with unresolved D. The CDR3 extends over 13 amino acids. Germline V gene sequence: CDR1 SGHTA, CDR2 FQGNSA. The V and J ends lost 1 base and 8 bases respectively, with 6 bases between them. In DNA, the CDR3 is TGTGCCAGCAGCTTAGTGGAGTATTCACCCCTCCACTTT. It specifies CASSLVEYSPLHF.

In DNA, the CDR3 is TGTGCCAGCAGTTCGGAGGGGCTGAATTCACCCCTCCACTTT. This codes for CASSSEGLNSPLHF. The V and J genes are TRBV6-6 and TRBJ1-6; a weak D match, TRBD1 (5 bases). This CDR3 comprises 14 residues. Germline values: CDR1 MNHNY, CDR2 SVGAGI (reference sequence). V dropped 4 bases and J dropped 7 bases, with 11 bases sitting between them.

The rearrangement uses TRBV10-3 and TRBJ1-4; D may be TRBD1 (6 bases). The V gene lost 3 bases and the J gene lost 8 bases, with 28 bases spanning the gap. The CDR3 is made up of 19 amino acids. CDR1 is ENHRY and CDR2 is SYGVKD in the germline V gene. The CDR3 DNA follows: TGTGCCATCAGTGACTCCCCTGGATTGAACGGGGGCGGGACGGAAAAACTGTTTTTT. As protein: CAISDSPGLNGGGTEKLFF.

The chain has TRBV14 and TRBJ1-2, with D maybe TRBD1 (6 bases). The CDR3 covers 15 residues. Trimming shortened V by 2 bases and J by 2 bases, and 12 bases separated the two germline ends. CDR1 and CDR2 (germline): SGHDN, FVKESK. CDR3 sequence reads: CASSQLTGWNYGYTF. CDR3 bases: TGTGCCAGCAGCCAACTGACAGGTTGGAACTATGGCTACACCTTC.

CDR3 sequence: CASRARTGTDYEQYF. The CDR3 bases are TGTGCCAGCAGGGCCCGAACCGGGACGGACTACGAGCAGTACTTC. The genes are TRBV7-2 and TRBJ2-7; D is perhaps TRBD1 or TRBD2 (5 bases each). V was trimmed by 6 bases and J by 3 bases, leaving 18 bases between them. This CDR3 has 15 residues. Germline V gene sequence: CDR1 SGHTA, CDR2 FQGNSA. Full variable domain (rest looked up from reference TRBV7-2 and TRBJ2-7): GAGVSQSPSNKVTEKGKDVELRCDPISGHTALYWYRQSLGQGLEFLIYFQGNSAPDKSGLPSDRFSAERTGGSVSTLTIQRTQQEDSAVYLCASRARTGTDYEQYFGPGTRLTVT.

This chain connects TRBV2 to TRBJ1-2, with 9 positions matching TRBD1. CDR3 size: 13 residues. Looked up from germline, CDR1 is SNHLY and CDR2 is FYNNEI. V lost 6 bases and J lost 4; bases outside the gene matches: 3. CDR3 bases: TGTGCCAGCAGCGCGGACAGGGGCTATGGCTACACCTTC. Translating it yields CASSADRGYGYTF.

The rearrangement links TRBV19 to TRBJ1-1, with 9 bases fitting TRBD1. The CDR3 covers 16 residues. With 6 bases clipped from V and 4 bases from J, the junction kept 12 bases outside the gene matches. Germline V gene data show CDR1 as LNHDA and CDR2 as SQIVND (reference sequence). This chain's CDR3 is CASRPRDRVVSTEAFF. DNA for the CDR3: TGTGCCAGTAGACCCCGGGACAGGGTCGTGAGCACTGAAGCTTTCTTT.

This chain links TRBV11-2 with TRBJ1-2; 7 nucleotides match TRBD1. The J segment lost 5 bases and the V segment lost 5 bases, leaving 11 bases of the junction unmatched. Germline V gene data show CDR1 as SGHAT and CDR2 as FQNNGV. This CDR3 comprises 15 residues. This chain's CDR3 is CASSLRTGWLYGYTF. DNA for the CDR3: TGTGCCAGCAGCCTGCGGACAGGATGGTTGTATGGCTACACCTTC.

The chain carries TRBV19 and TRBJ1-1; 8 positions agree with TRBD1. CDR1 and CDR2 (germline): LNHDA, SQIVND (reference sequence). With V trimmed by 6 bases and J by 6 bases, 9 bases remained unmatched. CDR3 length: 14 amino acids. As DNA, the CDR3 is TGTGCCAGTAGAAACGACAGGGGTTGGGCTGAAGCTTTCTTT. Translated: CASRNDRGWAEAFF. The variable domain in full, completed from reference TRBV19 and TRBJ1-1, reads DGGITQSPKYLFRKEGQNVTLSCEQNLNHDAMYWYRQDPGQGLRLIYYSQIVNDFQKGDIAEGYSVSREKKESFPLTVTSAQKNPTAFYLCASRNDRGWAEAFFGQGTRLTVV.

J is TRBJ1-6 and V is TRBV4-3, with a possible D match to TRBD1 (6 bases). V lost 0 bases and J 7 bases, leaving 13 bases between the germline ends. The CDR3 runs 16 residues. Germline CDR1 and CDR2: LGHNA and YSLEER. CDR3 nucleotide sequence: TGCGCCAGCAGCCAAGATCATGACAGGAAAAATTCACCCCTCCACTTT. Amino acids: CASSQDHDRKNSPLHF.

The CDR3 nucleotides are TGTGCCAGCAGTTACGACAGGCGGTACGAGCAGTACTTC. Protein: CASSYDRRYEQYF. The chain carries TRBV2 and TRBJ2-7, with D possibly being TRBD1 (6 bases). V was cut by 5 bases and J by 4 bases, with 12 bases left in between. CDR1 is SNHLY and CDR2 is FYNNEI in the germline V gene. This CDR3 is 13 amino acids long. Based on the CDR3 plus reference TRBV2 and TRBJ2-7, the full variable domain is EPEVTQTPSHQVTQMGQEVILRCVPISNHLYFYWYRQILGQKVEFLVSFYNNEISEKSEIFDDQFSVERPDGSNFTLKIRSTKLEDSAMYFCASSYDRRYEQYFGPGTRLTVT.

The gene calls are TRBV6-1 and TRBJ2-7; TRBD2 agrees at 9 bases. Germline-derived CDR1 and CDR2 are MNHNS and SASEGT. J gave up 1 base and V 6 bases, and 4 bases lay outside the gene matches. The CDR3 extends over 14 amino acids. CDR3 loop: CASRESGGSYEQYF. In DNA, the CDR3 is TGTGCCAGCAGGGAAAGCGGGGGGTCCTACGAGCAGTACTTC.

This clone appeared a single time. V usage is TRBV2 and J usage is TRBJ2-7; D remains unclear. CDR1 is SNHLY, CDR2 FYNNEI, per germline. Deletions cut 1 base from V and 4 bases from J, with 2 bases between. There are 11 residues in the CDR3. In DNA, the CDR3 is TGTGCCAGCAGTGAAGGGTACGAGCAGTACTTC. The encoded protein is CASSEGYEQYF. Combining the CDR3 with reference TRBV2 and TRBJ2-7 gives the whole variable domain EPEVTQTPSHQVTQMGQEVILRCVPISNHLYFYWYRQILGQKVEFLVSFYNNEISEKSEIFDDQFSVERPDGSNFTLKIRSTKLEDSAMYFCASSEGYEQYFGPGTRLTVT.

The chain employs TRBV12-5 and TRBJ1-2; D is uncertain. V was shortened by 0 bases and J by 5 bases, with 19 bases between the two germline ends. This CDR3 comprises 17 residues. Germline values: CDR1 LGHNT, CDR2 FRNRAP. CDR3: CASGLVGNSHRWYGYTF. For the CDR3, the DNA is TGTGCTAGTGGTTTGGTTGGGAACAGCCACCGGTGGTATGGCTACACCTTC.

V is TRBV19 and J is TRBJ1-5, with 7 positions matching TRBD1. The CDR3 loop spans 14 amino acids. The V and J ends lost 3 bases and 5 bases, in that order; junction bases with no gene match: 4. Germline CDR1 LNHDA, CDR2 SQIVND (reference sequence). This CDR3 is CASSIWDSDQPQHF. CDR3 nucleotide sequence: TGTGCCAGTAGTATCTGGGACAGTGATCAGCCCCAGCATTTT.

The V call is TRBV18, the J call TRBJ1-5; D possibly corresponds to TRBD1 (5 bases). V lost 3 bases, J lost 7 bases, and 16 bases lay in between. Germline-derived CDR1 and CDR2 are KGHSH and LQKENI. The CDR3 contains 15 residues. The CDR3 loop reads CASSPGTGDGQPQHF. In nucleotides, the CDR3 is TGTGCCAGCTCACCGGGGACTGGGGATGGGCAGCCCCAGCATTTT.

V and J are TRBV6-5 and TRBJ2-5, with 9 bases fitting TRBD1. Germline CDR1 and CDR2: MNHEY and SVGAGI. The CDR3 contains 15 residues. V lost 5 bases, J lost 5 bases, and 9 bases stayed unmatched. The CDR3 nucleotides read TGTGCCAGCAGTCAGGGGACAGGGTCGGGGGAGACCCAGTACTTC. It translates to CASSQGTGSGETQYF.

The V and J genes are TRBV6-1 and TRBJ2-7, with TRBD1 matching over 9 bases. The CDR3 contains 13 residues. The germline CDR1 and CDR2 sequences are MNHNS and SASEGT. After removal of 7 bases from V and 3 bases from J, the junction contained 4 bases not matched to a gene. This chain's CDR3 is CASNLDRGYEQYF. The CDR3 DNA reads TGTGCCAGCAACTTGGACAGGGGCTACGAGCAGTACTTC.

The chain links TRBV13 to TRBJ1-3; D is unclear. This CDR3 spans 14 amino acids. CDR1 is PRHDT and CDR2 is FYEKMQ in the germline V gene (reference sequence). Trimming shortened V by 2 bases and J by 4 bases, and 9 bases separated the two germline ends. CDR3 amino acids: CASSLPRNGNTIYF. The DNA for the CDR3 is TGTGCCAGCAGCTTACCCCGGAACGGAAACACCATATATTTT.

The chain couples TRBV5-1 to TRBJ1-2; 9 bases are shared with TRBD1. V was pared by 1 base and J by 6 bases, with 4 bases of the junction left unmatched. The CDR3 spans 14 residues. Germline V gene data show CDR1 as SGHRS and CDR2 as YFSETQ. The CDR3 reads CASSLRQGVDGYTF. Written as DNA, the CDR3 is TGCGCCAGCAGCTTGCGACAGGGGGTCGATGGCTACACCTTC. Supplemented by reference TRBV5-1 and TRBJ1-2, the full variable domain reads KAGVTQTPRYLIKTRGQQVTLSCSPISGHRSVSWYQQTPGQGLQFLFEYFSETQRNKGNFPGRFSGRQFSNSRSEMNVSTLELGDSALYLCASSLRQGVDGYTFGSGTRLTVV.

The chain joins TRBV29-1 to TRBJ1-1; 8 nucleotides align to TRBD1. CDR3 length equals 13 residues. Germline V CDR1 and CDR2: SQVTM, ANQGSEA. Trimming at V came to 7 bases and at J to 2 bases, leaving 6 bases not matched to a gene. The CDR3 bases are TGCAGCGGGGGGGACAGGCCTAACACTGAAGCTTTCTTT. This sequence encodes CSGGDRPNTEAFF.

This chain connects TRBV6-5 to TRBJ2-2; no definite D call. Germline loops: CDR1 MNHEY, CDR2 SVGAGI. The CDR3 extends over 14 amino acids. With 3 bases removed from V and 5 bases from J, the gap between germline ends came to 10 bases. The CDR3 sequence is CASSYDRVTGELFF. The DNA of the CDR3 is TGTGCCAGCAGTTATGACCGAGTGACCGGGGAGCTGTTTTTT.

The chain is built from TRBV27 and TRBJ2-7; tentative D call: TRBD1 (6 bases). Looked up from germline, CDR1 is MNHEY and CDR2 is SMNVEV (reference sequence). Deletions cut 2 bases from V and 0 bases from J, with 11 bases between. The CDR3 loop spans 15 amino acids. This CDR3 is CASSLRDNYSYEQYF. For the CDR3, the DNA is TGTGCCAGCAGTTTACGGGACAATTACTCCTACGAGCAGTACTTC.

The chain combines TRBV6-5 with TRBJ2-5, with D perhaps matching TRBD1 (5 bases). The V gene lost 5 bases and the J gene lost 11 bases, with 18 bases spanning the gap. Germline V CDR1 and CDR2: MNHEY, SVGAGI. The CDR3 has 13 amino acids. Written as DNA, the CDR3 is TGTGCCAGCAGTCAGACAGCAGACCTAGGGCAGTACTTC. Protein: CASSQTADLGQYF.

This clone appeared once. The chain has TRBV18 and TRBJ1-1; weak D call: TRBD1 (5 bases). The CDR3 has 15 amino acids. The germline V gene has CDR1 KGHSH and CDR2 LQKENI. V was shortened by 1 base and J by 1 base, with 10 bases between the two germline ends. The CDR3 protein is CASSPRGVANTEAFF. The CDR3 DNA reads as TGTGCCAGCTCACCACGGGGGGTCGCGAACACTGAAGCTTTCTTT.

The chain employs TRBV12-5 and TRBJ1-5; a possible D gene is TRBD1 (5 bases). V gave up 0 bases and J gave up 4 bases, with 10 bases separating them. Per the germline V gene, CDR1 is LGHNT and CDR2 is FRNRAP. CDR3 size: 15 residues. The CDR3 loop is CASGLVRGLNQPQHF. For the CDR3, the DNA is TGTGCTAGTGGTTTGGTACGGGGCCTTAATCAGCCCCAGCATTTT.

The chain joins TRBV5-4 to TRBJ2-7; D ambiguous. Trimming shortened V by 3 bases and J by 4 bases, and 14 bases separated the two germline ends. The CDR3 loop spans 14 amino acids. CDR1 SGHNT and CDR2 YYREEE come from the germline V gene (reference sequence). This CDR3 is CASSSMDGFYEQYF. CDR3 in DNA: TGTGCCAGCAGCTCAATGGACGGGTTTTACGAGCAGTACTTC.